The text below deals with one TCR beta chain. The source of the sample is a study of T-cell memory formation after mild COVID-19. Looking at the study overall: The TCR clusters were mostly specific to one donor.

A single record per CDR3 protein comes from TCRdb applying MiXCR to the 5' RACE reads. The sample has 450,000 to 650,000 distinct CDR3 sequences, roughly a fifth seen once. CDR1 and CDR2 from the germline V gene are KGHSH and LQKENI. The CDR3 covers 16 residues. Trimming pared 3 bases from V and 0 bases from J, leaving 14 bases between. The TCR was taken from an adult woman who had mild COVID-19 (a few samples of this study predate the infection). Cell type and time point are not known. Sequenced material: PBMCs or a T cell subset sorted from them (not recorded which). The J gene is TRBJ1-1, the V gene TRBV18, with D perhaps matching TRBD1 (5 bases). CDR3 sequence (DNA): TGTGCCAGCTCACCCGGGACCGCGAGTTTGAACACTGAAGCTTTCTTT. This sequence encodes CASSPGTASLNTEAFF.